These 20 T cell receptor beta chains originate from one sample sequenced in a study of cytomegalovirus exposure and HLA in healthy donors. Some clones are missing from TCRdb's copy, which holds only in-frame ones; the method was immunoSEQ multiplex PCR. The sample comprises about 130,000 clones, more than 80% of which are singletons, and over 5% rests with the top ten. Material for sequencing was PBMCs. Receptors were obtained from a woman between 25 and 40 years old in good health and CMV-seropositive.

This rearrangement joins TRBV5-1 to TRBJ1-2; 7 nucleotides align to TRBD1. The germline V gene has CDR1 SGHRS and CDR2 YFSETQ. The CDR3 loop spans 13 amino acids. V lost 0 bases to trimming and J lost 8 bases; unmatched junction nucleotides: 4. CDR3 in DNA: TGCGCCAGCAGCTTGGGAGGGGGCAGAGGCTACACCTTC. Translated: CASSLGGGRGYTF.

This rearrangement joins TRBV5-1 to TRBJ2-7; TRBD2 might be the D (6 bases). In germline, CDR1 is SGHRS, CDR2 YFSETQ. The CDR3 has 16 amino acids. Trimming took off 0 bases at V and 0 bases at J, with 13 bases between the two ends. CDR3 residues: CASSLAGGLSSYEQYF. DNA for the CDR3: TGCGCCAGCAGCTTGGCTGGAGGGCTGAGCTCCTACGAGCAGTACTTC. The whole variable domain, remainder taken from reference TRBV5-1 and TRBJ2-7, is KAGVTQTPRYLIKTRGQQVTLSCSPISGHRSVSWYQQTPGQGLQFLFEYFSETQRNKGNFPGRFSGRQFSNSRSEMNVSTLELGDSALYLCASSLAGGLSSYEQYFGPGTRLTVT.

The chain carries TRBV19 and TRBJ2-3; maybe TRBD1 (5 bases). CDR1 is LNHDA, CDR2 SQIVND, per germline (reference sequence). Trimming pared 4 bases from V and 4 bases from J, leaving 18 bases between. There are 16 residues in the CDR3. The DNA for the CDR3 is TGTGCCAGTAGTACCTATTCGGCCAGGGCCCCAGATACGCAGTATTTT. As protein: CASSTYSARAPDTQYF.

The CDR3 sequence: CASSPDWLGGYNEQFF. The CDR3 DNA sequence: TGTGCCAGCAGCCCCGACTGGCTAGGAGGCTACAATGAGCAGTTCTTC. The V and J genes are TRBV7-9 and TRBJ2-1, with a tentative D call TRBD2 (5 bases). Trimming removed 5 bases at V and 3 bases at J, with 17 bases between. The CDR3 loop spans 16 amino acids. Germline assignment: CDR1 SEHNR and CDR2 FQNEAQ (reference sequence).

V gene TRBV28 combines with J gene TRBJ2-7; 7 bases are a match to TRBD2. Trimming removed 3 bases from V and 7 bases from J; junction bases left unmatched: 12. CDR3 length equals 15 residues. CDR1 MDHEN and CDR2 SYDVKM come from the germline V gene. CDR3 protein: CASSLGGTGIYEQYF. The CDR3 DNA reads TGTGCCAGCAGTTTGGGAGGGACGGGGATTTATGAGCAGTACTTC.

J is TRBJ1-1 and V is TRBV10-1, with no clear D. The CDR3 has 13 amino acids. Germline CDR1 reads WNHNN; CDR2 reads SYGVQD (reference sequence). V lost 8 bases to trimming and J lost 4 bases, with 14 bases between them. The CDR3 coding sequence is TGCGCCAGCCAGGCGGGAGGTGGCACTGAAGCTTTCTTT. Translating gives CASQAGGGTEAFF.

This chain joins TRBV5-4 and TRBJ2-4; 8 bases agree with TRBD2. CDR1 and CDR2 from the germline V gene are SGHNT and YYREEE (reference sequence). This CDR3 is 17 amino acids long. V gave up 0 bases and J gave up 0 bases; unmatched junction bases: 5. CDR3 sequence: CASSLAGGRGAKNIQYF. The CDR3 nucleotides are TGTGCCAGCAGCTTGGCGGGGGGGCGAGGAGCCAAAAACATTCAGTACTTC.

V gene TRBV19 combines with J gene TRBJ1-5; the D is unclear. Germline CDR1 LNHDA, CDR2 SQIVND (reference sequence). The CDR3 is made up of 15 amino acids. The V end was cut by 8 bases, the J end by 1 base, with 15 bases between. The CDR3 reads CASPLRGRSNQPQHF. In DNA form, the CDR3 reads TGTGCCAGTCCCCTTCGTGGGAGGAGCAATCAGCCCCAGCATTTT.

V gene TRBV27 combines with J gene TRBJ2-7; D possibly corresponds to TRBD1 (7 bases). Between the trimmed V and J ends, which lost 8 bases and 3 bases, there was a span of 23 bases. The CDR3 contains 16 residues. Looked up from germline, CDR1 is MNHEY and CDR2 is SMNVEV (reference sequence). The CDR3 bases are TGTGCCAGCCGGGACAGCCTTAGCGAGGGAGGCTACGAGCAGTACTTC. This translates into CASRDSLSEGGYEQYF.

J is TRBJ1-2 and V is TRBV28, with D possibly being TRBD1 (5 bases). CDR3 length: 14 amino acids. V lost 2 bases to trimming and J lost 7 bases, with 14 bases between them. Germline CDR1 and CDR2: MDHEN and SYDVKM. The CDR3 reads CASSLKPSGFGYTF. The CDR3 DNA reads TGTGCCAGCAGTTTAAAGCCGTCAGGGTTTGGCTACACCTTC.

The chain uses TRBV6-5 and TRBJ1-1; 7 bases agree with TRBD1. Germline V CDR1 and CDR2: MNHEY, SVGAGI. V was clipped by 6 bases and J by 0 bases; unmatched bases: 7. CDR3 length equals 15 residues. CDR3 region: CASRNSGTVNTEAFF. The CDR3 nucleotides read TGTGCCAGCAGGAACTCCGGGACAGTGAACACTGAAGCTTTCTTT.

The genes are TRBV2 and TRBJ2-3; 8 nucleotides match TRBD2. This CDR3 contains 17 residues. With 5 bases clipped from V and 4 bases from J, the junction kept 14 bases outside the gene matches. Germline CDR1 reads SNHLY; CDR2 reads FYNNEI. CDR3: CASSYLPGLVAPDTQYF. The CDR3, as DNA: TGTGCCAGCAGTTACCTTCCGGGACTAGTGGCCCCAGATACGCAGTATTTT.

The CDR3 DNA reads TGTGCCAGCAGCTTATCGGGGGGTAATGAAAAACTGTTTTTT. Protein product: CASSLSGGNEKLFF. The chain recombines TRBV6-5 with TRBJ1-4, with D possibly matching TRBD1 (5 bases). V shed 6 bases and J shed 4 bases, with 12 bases lying between them. The CDR3 has 14 residues. Germline V gives CDR1 MNHEY, CDR2 SVGAGI.

The CDR3 loop reads CASSERFLAGSTDTQYF. CDR3 in DNA: TGTGCCAGCAGTGAAAGGTTTCTAGCGGGAAGTACAGATACGCAGTATTTT. This chain links TRBV6-1 with TRBJ2-3; 9 bases fit TRBD2. The germline V gene encodes CDR1 MNHNS and CDR2 SASEGT. The CDR3 runs 17 residues. V shed 2 bases, J shed 3 bases, and the junction held 9 bases outside the gene matches.

This chain uses TRBV16 with TRBJ2-7; weak D call: TRBD2 (5 bases). Deletions cut 0 bases from V and 6 bases from J, with 9 bases between. Germline loops: CDR1 KGHSY, CDR2 FQNENV. This CDR3 region has 13 residues. The CDR3 region is CASSQSASSEQYF. DNA for the CDR3: TGTGCCAGCAGCCAATCGGCTAGCTCCGAGCAGTACTTC.

V is TRBV29-1 and J is TRBJ2-1, with a tentative D call TRBD1 (6 bases). Germline V gene sequence: CDR1 SQVTM, CDR2 ANQGSEA. Trimming cost V 7 bases and J 0 bases, with 10 bases left between them. The CDR3 contains 13 residues. The CDR3: CSGGLTSYNEQFF. The DNA for the CDR3 is TGCAGCGGGGGGCTAACCTCCTACAATGAGCAGTTCTTC.

The chain recombines TRBV5-6 with TRBJ2-7; TRBD2 might be the D (5 bases). V lost 4 bases, J lost 2 bases, and 16 bases lay in between. Germline V CDR1 and CDR2: SGHDT, YYEEEE. The CDR3 totals 15 residues. Written as DNA, the CDR3 is TGTGCCAGCAGCCCCGGACTGACTTTGCCCTACGAGCAGTACTTC. Its protein product is CASSPGLTLPYEQYF.

The J gene is TRBJ2-2, the V gene TRBV13, with 8 bases aligning to TRBD1. Germline assignment: CDR1 PRHDT and CDR2 FYEKMQ (reference sequence). The CDR3 extends over 17 amino acids. J gave up 6 bases and V 4 bases, and 13 bases lay outside the gene matches. The CDR3 protein is CASSSWLDRVSAGELFF. The CDR3 DNA reads TGTGCCAGCAGCTCCTGGTTGGACAGGGTTAGCGCCGGGGAGCTGTTTTTT. The variable domain in full, completed from reference TRBV13 and TRBJ2-2, reads AAGVIQSPRHLIKEKRETATLKCYPIPRHDTVYWYQQGPGQDPQFLISFYEKMQSDKGSIPDRFSAQQFSDYHSELNMSSLELGDSALYFCASSSWLDRVSAGELFFGEGSRLTVL.

CDR3 nucleotides: TGTGCCAGCAGTTACGCGGGGAGATACGAGCAGTACTTC. Translated: CASSYAGRYEQYF. V gene TRBV6-5 combines with J gene TRBJ2-7; TRBD2 is a possible D gene (6 bases). V lost 2 bases, J lost 4 bases, and 9 bases lay in between. The CDR3 length is 13 residues. Germline CDR1 is MNHEY and CDR2 is SVGAGI.

V gene TRBV4-1 combines with J gene TRBJ1-1, with TRBD1 as a possible D gene (5 bases). V gave up 0 bases and J gave up 6 bases, with 11 bases separating them. Looked up from germline, CDR1 is MGHRA and CDR2 is YSYEKL. CDR3 length: 14 amino acids. The chain's CDR3 is CASSQELPGAEAFF. CDR3 in DNA: TGCGCCAGCAGCCAAGAATTACCGGGGGCTGAAGCTTTCTTT.